Reported below is one TCR beta chain. No antigen is known for it. A much larger clone lies a single base off, so this may be a read error. The CDR3 runs 15 amino acids, cysteine and phenylalanine included. The retained sequence is limited to the CDR3, 45 bases, with the frame set at the first base. CDR1 LNHDA and CDR2 SQIVND are derived from the germline V gene (reference sequence). The sequencer listed for this sample is Illumina MiSeq. After the RNA was reverse transcribed with the SMARTer RACE cDNA Amplification kit, the TCR beta CDR3 region was amplified. The RNeasy Mini Kit was used to extract RNA from the sorted cells. Illumina paired-end sequencing was applied to the TCR beta amplicons. The authors' analysis ran thus. TCR repertoire analysis used MiXCR, VDJtools and the tcR R package. The inverse Simpson index was used to measure diversity, and clones were grouped as rare, small, medium or expanded based on each clone's proportion of the repertoire. Clones were called with MiXCR by TCRdb after fastp trimmed the public reads at Q25, and only in-frame beta chains were retained. One record per CDR3 amino acid sequence lists the most common genes and DNA. The authors' filters were not applied to this entry. The sample contains approximately 1,000 distinct CDR3 sequences, less than 20% of them found a single time. Around 12% of the sample is taken by the ten largest.

The time point label on this specimen signifies: 30 days after allogeneic hematopoietic stem cell transplantation. At 30 days after allogeneic hematopoietic stem cell transplantation, peripheral blood mononuclear cells were collected from the patients. The source of the sample is a study of regulatory T cells after allogeneic stem cell transplantation (dated by TCRdb to the late 2010s). Turning to the overall study: Patients were grouped by whether acute graft-versus-host disease developed within 100 days after stem cell transplantation. CD4+CD25+CD127- regulatory T cells were isolated from patient PBMCs by fluorescence-activated cell sorting. Conventional CD4+ T cells defined as CD4+CD25+/-CD127+ were also sorted and TCR-sequenced for comparison in the study. The study compared the regulatory T-cell TCR repertoire after allogeneic stem cell transplantation between patients with and without acute graft-versus-host disease.

Overall study outcomes, separate from this receptor: In non-GvHD patients, the top 10 regulatory T-cell clones took up a significantly larger share of the repertoire, which suggests that presumably allo-specific protective clones had expanded. A less diverse, more focused regulatory T-cell TCR repertoire was observed in patients without graft-versus-host disease than in patients with the disease. Conventional CD4+ T-cell repertoire diversity did not differ significantly between patients with and without graft-versus-host disease. No regulatory T-cell clones were found in all patients, and the number of sorted cells showed no significant correlation with the inverse Simpson index. The small patient sample size meant the findings required validation in a larger cohort.

The sequence was obtained from a human patient who had an allogeneic stem cell transplant, so the T cells may come from the graft donor. The chain was built from TRBV19 and TRBJ1-4; the D region possibly corresponds to TRBD1 (6 bases align). This specimen was sorted CD4+ T cells from blood (whether regulatory or conventional is not recorded), taken 30 days after allogeneic stem cell transplant. The CDR3 protein sequence reads: CAGSAGQTTNEKLFF. The sequence in DNA is TGTGCCGGTAGTGCCGGACAGACAACTAATGAAAAACTGTTTTTT.